This paragraph covers one T cell receptor beta chain sequence. The junction shows a germline mismatch at one end, possibly a read error. The data were taken from a study of CD8+CD57+ T cells in acquired aplastic anemia. Profiling that covered TCR beta VDJ and CDR3 relied on genomic DNA as its template. Using its own MiXCR run on the reads, TCRdb lists one record per CDR3 protein. Among some 120,000 distinct CDR3 sequences listed, around 50% were seen once. Germline-derived CDR1 and CDR2 are ENHRY and SYGVKD. The CDR3 length is 15 residues. The chain combines TRBV10-3 with TRBJ1-4; D is perhaps TRBD1 (5 bases). The specimen was sorted CD4+, CD8+, or CD8+CD57+ T cells (not recorded which) from PBMCs. This clonotype was obtained from a human donor in good health, serving as a control. This CDR3 is CASSYGTATNEKLFF. CDR3 sequence (DNA): TGTGCCAGCAGTTACGGGACCGCAACTAATGAAAAACTGTTTTTT.